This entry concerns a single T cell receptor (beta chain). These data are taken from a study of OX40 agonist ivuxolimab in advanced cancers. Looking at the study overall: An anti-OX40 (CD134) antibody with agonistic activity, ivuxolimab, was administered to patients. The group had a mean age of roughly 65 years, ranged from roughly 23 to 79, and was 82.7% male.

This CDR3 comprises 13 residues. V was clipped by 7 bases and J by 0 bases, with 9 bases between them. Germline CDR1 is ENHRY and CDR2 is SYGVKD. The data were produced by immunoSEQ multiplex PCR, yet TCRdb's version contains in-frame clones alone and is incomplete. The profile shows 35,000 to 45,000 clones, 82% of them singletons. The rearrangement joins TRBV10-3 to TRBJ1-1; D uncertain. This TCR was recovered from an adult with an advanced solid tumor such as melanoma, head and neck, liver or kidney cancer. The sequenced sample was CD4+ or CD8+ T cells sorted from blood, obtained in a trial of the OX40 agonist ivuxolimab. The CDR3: CAITPTVNTEAFF. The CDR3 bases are TGTGCCATCACCCCAACAGTGAACACTGAAGCTTTCTTT.